Below, 9 T cell receptor beta chains from the same sample are listed, as sequenced in a study of CD8 T cells in ankylosing spondylitis. TCRdb re-derived calls from the 5' RACE reads in MiXCR, one entry per CDR3 protein. The sample includes 240,000 or so distinct CDR3 sequences, about 10% of them seen just once. Sequencing was carried out using blood, either unsorted or a sorted T cell fraction (not recorded which). All receptors come from a male donor with ankylosing spondylitis or in good health (not recorded which).

This clonotype has ten or more counts. The rearrangement uses TRBV20-1 and TRBJ2-3; D not resolved. V was cut by 8 bases and J by 1 base, with 10 bases left in between. CDR3 length: 12 amino acids. Germline values: CDR1 DFQATT, CDR2 SNEGSKA (reference sequence). The CDR3 spells CSPRSGTDTQYF. In nucleotides, the CDR3 is TGCAGTCCTCGATCGGGCACAGATACGCAGTATTTT.

This clonotype has just a few counts. The chain links TRBV20-1 to TRBJ2-1; TRBD2 aligns across 9 bases. Per the germline V gene, CDR1 is DFQATT and CDR2 is SNEGSKA (reference sequence). V lost 3 bases and J lost 4; bases outside the gene matches: 10. CDR3 length equals 16 residues. CDR3 nucleotide sequence: TGCAGTGCTAGCTTTCTCGGCGGGGGGGCTTACAATGAGCAGTTCTTC. This gives the protein CSASFLGGGAYNEQFF.

The table lists this clonotype with a few counts. The rearrangement joins TRBV28 to TRBJ1-6; possible D gene TRBD1, 5 bases. In germline, CDR1 is MDHEN, CDR2 SYDVKM. This CDR3 has 15 amino acids. V was clipped by 3 bases and J by 5 bases, with 11 bases between them. The CDR3 sequence: CASSFVGLDNSPLHF. DNA of the CDR3: TGTGCCAGCAGTTTCGTGGGACTGGATAATTCACCCCTCCACTTT.

This clonotype was seen repeatedly, ten times or more. The chain recombines TRBV7-8 with TRBJ2-7, with TRBD2 matching over 12 bases. The CDR3 runs to 15 residues. Trimming took 5 bases from V and 2 from J; bases not matched to a gene: 4. Germline V gene sequence: CDR1 SGHVS, CDR2 FQNEAQ. In DNA form, the CDR3 reads TGTGCCAGCAGCGCAAGGACTAGCGGGACCTACGAGCAGTACTTC. It translates to CASSARTSGTYEQYF.

The chain combines TRBV6-6 with TRBJ1-4, with a tentative D call TRBD1 (6 bases). Between the trimmed V and J ends, which lost 2 bases and 10 bases, there was a span of 14 bases. Germline V gene sequence: CDR1 MNHNY, CDR2 SVGAGI (reference sequence). This CDR3 is built from 14 residues. CDR3 DNA sequence: TGTGCCAGCAGTTACGGCCAGGGAGGGGGAAAACTGTTTTTT. The encoded protein is CASSYGQGGGKLFF.

Many counts were recorded for this clonotype. The chain uses TRBV20-1 and TRBJ1-2; possibly TRBD1 for D (5 bases). The length of the CDR3 is 16 residues. Trimming left V 6 bases short and J 4 bases short, with 24 bases between. The germline V gene encodes CDR1 DFQATT and CDR2 SNEGSKA (reference sequence). In DNA, the CDR3 is TGCAGTGCCGGTCCACGGGGCGGAGCCCAGGGCTATGGCTACACCTTC. This encodes CSAGPRGGAQGYGYTF.

The chain couples TRBV7-9 to TRBJ1-1; TRBD1 is a possible D gene (5 bases). The CDR3 spans 12 residues. Deletions cut 1 base from V and 5 bases from J, with 5 bases between. CDR1 is SEHNR and CDR2 is FQNEAQ in the germline V gene (reference sequence). CDR3 loop: CASSLDRTEAFF. In DNA, the CDR3 is TGTGCCAGCAGCTTAGACAGGACTGAAGCTTTCTTT.

The V gene is TRBV3-1, the J gene TRBJ2-7; D remains ambiguous. From germline, CDR1 is LGHDT and CDR2 YNNKEL (reference sequence). V was clipped by 4 bases and J by 0 bases, with 13 bases between them. The CDR3 loop spans 15 amino acids. DNA of the CDR3: TGTGCCAGCAGCCCCCTCGGCAGAAACTCCTACGAGCAGTACTTC. Protein sequence: CASSPLGRNSYEQYF.

This clonotype was seen repeatedly, ten times or more. The chain carries TRBV5-1 and TRBJ1-1; D is unclear. Germline CDR1 SGHRS, CDR2 YFSETQ. The CDR3 has 13 residues. Trimming removed 1 base at V and 3 bases at J, with 7 bases between. CDR3: CASSLSADTEAFF. The CDR3 DNA reads TGCGCCAGCAGCTTGTCGGCGGACACTGAAGCTTTCTTT.